This T cell receptor (beta chain) was found in a study of long-term antiretroviral therapy in people with HIV. About the research overall: The earliest samples came about a decade before the 2015 immediate-ART recommendation. General study results and limits: After ART, diversity increased yet remained lower than transplant donor controls.

Turning to this clone: Its antigen is not identified.

Inclusion required at least two post-ART and at least one pre-ART PBMC samples. Germline V gene lookup returns CDR1 LGHNA and CDR2 YNFKEQ. V dropped 4 bases and J dropped 4 bases, with 20 bases sitting between them. The CDR3 extends over 16 amino acids. Researchers report immunoSEQ v3.0 was run at survey level. Assay used: immunoSEQ multiplex PCR; TCRdb lists only in-frame clones, some missing. The data show tens of thousands of clones, 82% seen once. The sequence came from a young man with HIV. The J gene is TRBJ2-7, the V gene TRBV4-2, with D tentatively TRBD2 (6 bases). Sample: unsorted PBMCs, taken 0.5 years after starting antiretroviral therapy. CDR3 region: CASSPAGREVAYEQYF. CDR3 in DNA: TGTGCCAGCAGCCCGGCCGGGAGAGAGGTGGCATACGAGCAGTACTTC.